A selection of T cell receptor beta chains follows, all from one sample in a study of blood T cell repertoires in COVID-19. TCRdb's table, derived via immunoSEQ multiplex PCR, lists solely in-frame clones and lacks some. The repertoire holds about 190,000 clones, with about 88% as singletons. The specimen was peripheral blood. Receptors were obtained from a woman aged 40 to 49 who had recovered from COVID-19. CDR3s include the opening cysteine and the closing phenylalanine or tryptophan. The D gene is left open where the match is weak. Rows give clone size only sometimes, using once, few, many, or a class for an expanded clone.

-	14	TRBV7-8	-	TRBJ2-3	TGTGCCAGCAGCCCCCCGGTGAAGACAGATACGCAGTATTTT	CASSPPVKTDTQYF
few	18	TRBV7-3	-	TRBJ2-1	TGTGCCAGCAGCTTAACAGATCGGGGTCCCTCGGGCTTGCATGAGCAGTTCTTC	CASSLTDRGPSGLHEQFF
-	12	TRBV28	TRBD1	TRBJ1-4	TGTGCCAGCAGGGGGACAGCTGAAAAACTGTTTTTT	CASRGTAEKLFF
-	15	TRBV6-5	-	TRBJ2-7	TGTGCCAGCAGTTACTCGAATTCCCCTAGATGGGAGCAGTACTTC	CASSYSNSPRWEQYF
once	14	TRBV7-9	-	TRBJ1-3	TGTGCCAGCAGCCTAAGAGGAGGTGGAAACACCATATATTTT	CASSLRGGGNTIYF
-	13	TRBV7-9	-	TRBJ2-1	TGTGCCAGCAGCTCGACCACAGCCAATGAGCAGTTCTTC	CASSSTTANEQFF
-	13	TRBV5-5	TRBD1	TRBJ1-1	TGTGCCAGCAGCTTGGCCGCGGGACAGGTTGCTTTCTTT	CASSLAAGQVAFF
few	16	TRBV5-6	TRBD2	TRBJ2-2	TGTGCCAGCAGCTTGGATCCTAGCGGGACTGGCGGGGAGCTGTTTTTT	CASSLDPSGTGGELFF
-	16	TRBV19	-	TRBJ2-1	TGTGCCAGTAGTGTCAGGGGCGGGAGTTCCTACAATGAGCAGTTCTTC	CASSVRGGSSYNEQFF
-	15	TRBV6-5	-	TRBJ1-4	TGTGCCAGCAGACCCTCCGGGACACTGAATGAAAAACTGTTTTTT	CASRPSGTLNEKLFF
-	16	TRBV6-1	-	TRBJ1-3	TGTGCCAGCAGTGGGGTTCGGGGGGTATCTGGAAACACCATATATTTT	CASSGVRGVSGNTIYF
once	15	TRBV9	TRBD2	TRBJ2-2	TGTGCCAGCAGCGTAGCCGGGACTAGGCCCGGGGAGCTGTTTTTT	CASSVAGTRPGELFF
-	13	TRBV29-1	-	TRBJ2-1	TGCAGCGTTGAGACTGGCTCCTACAATGAGCAGTTCTTC	CSVETGSYNEQFF
-	14	TRBV25-1	TRBD2	TRBJ2-1	TGTGCCAGCAGTGCGAGTTGGGGGGGGAATGAGCAGTTCTTC	CASSASWGGNEQFF
-	14	TRBV18	-	TRBJ1-1	TGTGCCAGCTCACCAGAGGTGGGAGGGACTGAAGCTTTCTTT	CASSPEVGGTEAFF
few	12	TRBV7-9	-	TRBJ1-2	TGTGCCAGCAGCTCCCGACAGGATGGCTACACCTTC	CASSSRQDGYTF
many	14	TRBV7-9	-	TRBJ1-1	TGTGCCAGCAGCTTAGAGGCGGTGAACACTGAAGCTTTCTTT	CASSLEAVNTEAFF
-	16	TRBV27	-	TRBJ2-1	TGTGCCAGCAGTTTAATGGGCGGGATCTCCTACAATGAGCAGTTCTTC	CASSLMGGISYNEQFF